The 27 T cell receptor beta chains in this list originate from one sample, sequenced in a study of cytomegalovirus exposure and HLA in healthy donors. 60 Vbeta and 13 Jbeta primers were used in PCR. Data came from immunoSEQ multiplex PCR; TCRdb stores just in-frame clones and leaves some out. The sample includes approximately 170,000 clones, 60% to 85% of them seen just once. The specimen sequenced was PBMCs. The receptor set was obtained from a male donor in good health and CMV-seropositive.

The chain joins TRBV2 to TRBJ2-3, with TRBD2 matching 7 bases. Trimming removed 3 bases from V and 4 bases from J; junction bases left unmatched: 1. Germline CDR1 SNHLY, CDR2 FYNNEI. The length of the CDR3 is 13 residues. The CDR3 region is CASSDAGADTQYF. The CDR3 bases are TGTGCCAGCAGTGATGCGGGGGCAGATACGCAGTATTTT.

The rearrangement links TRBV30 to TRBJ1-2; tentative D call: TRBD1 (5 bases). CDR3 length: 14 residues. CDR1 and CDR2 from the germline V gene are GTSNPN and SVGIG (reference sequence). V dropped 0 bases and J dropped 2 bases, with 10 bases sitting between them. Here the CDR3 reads CAWSVREGNYGYTF. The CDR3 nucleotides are TGTGCCTGGAGTGTAAGGGAGGGGAACTATGGCTACACCTTC.

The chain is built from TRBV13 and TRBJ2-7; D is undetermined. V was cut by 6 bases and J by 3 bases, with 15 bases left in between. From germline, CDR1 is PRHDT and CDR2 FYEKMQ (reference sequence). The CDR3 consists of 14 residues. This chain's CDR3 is CASRTSGKHYEQYF. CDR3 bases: TGTGCCAGCAGGACCTCAGGAAAGCACTACGAGCAGTACTTC.

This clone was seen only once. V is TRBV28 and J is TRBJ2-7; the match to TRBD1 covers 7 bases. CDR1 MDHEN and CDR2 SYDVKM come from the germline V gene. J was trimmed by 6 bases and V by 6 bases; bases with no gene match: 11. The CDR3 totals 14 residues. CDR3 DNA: TGTGCCAGCAGCTCATACCGGGACAGTCTCGAGCAGTACTTC. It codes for CASSSYRDSLEQYF.

The DNA of the CDR3 is TGCGCCAGCAGCTTGGGACAGGGGAACACCATATATTTT. This codes for CASSLGQGNTIYF. V usage is TRBV5-1 and J usage is TRBJ1-3; TRBD1 aligns across 8 bases. This CDR3 spans 13 amino acids. CDR1 is SGHRS, CDR2 YFSETQ, per germline. V gave up 0 bases and J gave up 7 bases; unmatched junction bases: 0.

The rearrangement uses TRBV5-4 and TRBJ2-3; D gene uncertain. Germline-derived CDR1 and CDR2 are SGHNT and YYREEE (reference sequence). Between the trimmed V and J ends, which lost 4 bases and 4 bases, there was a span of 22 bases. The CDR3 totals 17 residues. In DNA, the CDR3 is TGTGCCAGCAGCCGTGGGCGACCCATAAAACGTTCAGATACGCAGTATTTT. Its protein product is CASSRGRPIKRSDTQYF. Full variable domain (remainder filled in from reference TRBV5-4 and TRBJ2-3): ETGVTQSPTHLIKTRGQQVTLRCSSQSGHNTVSWYQQALGQGPQFIFQYYREEENGRGNFPPRFSGLQFPNYSSELNVNALELDDSALYLCASSRGRPIKRSDTQYFGPGTRLTVL.

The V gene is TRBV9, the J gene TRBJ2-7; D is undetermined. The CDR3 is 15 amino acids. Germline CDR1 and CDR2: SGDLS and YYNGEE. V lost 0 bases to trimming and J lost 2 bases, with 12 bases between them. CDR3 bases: TGTGCCAGCAGCGTAGGGGCAGCCTCCCCCTACGAGCAGTACTTC. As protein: CASSVGAASPYEQYF.

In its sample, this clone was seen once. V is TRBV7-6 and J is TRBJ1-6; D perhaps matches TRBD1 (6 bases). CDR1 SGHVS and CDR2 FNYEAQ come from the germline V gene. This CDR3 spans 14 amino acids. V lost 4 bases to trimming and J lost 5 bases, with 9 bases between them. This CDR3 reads CASSYRTDNSPLHF. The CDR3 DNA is TGTGCCAGCAGCTACCGGACAGATAATTCACCCCTCCACTTT.

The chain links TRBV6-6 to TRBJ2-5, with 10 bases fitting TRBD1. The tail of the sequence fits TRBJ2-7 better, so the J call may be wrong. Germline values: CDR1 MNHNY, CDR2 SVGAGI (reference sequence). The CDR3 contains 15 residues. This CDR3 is CASVFGGTGDYEQYF. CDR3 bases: TGTGCCAGCGTCTTCGGGGGGACAGGGGACTACGAGCAGTACTTC.

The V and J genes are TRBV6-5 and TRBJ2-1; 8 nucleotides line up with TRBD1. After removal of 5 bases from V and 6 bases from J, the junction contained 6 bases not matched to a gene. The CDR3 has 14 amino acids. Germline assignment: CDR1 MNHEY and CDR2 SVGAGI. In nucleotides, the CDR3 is TGTGCCAGCAGTCTCAGGGGGCTTAGCAATGAGCAGTTCTTC. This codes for CASSLRGLSNEQFF.

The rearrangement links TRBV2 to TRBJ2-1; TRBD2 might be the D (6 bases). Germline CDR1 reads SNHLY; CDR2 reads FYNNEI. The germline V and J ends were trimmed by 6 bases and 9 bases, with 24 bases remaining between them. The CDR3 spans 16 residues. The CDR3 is CASSQRAGTQLSEQFF. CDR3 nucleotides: TGTGCCAGCAGCCAACGAGCCGGGACTCAACTCTCTGAGCAGTTCTTC. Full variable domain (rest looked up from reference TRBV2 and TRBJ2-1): EPEVTQTPSHQVTQMGQEVILRCVPISNHLYFYWYRQILGQKVEFLVSFYNNEISEKSEIFDDQFSVERPDGSNFTLKIRSTKLEDSAMYFCASSQRAGTQLSEQFFGPGTRLTVL.

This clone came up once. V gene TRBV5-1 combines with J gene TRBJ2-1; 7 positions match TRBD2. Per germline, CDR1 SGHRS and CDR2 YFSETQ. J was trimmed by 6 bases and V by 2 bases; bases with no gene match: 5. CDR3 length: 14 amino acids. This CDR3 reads CASSFGWGGNEQFF. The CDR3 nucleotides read TGCGCCAGCAGCTTTGGCTGGGGGGGCAATGAGCAGTTCTTC.

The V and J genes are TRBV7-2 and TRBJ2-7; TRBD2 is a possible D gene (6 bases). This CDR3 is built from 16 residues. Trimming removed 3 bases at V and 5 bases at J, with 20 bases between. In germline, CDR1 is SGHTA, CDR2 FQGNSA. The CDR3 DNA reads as TGTGCCAGCAGCTTGGGATCGGGGGTAAGGCGCCACGAGCAGTACTTC. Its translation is CASSLGSGVRRHEQYF.

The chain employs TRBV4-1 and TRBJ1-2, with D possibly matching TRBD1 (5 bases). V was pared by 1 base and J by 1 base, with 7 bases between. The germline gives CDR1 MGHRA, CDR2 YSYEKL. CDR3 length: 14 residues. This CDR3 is CASSQVGGNYGYTF. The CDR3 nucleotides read TGCGCCAGCAGCCAAGTGGGGGGTAACTATGGCTACACCTTC.

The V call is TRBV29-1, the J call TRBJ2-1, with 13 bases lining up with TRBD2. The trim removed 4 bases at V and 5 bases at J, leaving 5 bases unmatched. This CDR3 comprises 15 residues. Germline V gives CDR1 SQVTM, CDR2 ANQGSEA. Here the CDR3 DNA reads TGCAGCGTTGTGACTAGCGGGGGGTTCGACAATGAGCAGTTCTTC. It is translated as CSVVTSGGFDNEQFF.

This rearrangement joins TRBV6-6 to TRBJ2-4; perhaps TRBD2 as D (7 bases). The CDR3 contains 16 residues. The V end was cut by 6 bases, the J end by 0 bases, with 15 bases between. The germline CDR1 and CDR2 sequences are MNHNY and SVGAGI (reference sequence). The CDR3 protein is CASSSEGGVAKNIQYF. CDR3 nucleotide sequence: TGTGCCAGCAGCAGCGAGGGGGGGGTAGCCAAAAACATTCAGTACTTC.

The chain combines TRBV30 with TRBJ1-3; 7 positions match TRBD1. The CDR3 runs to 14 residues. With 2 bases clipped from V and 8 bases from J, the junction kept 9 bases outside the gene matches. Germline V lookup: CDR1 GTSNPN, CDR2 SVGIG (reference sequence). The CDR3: CAWSRQGNRDTIYF. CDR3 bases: TGTGCCTGGAGTCGACAGGGTAATAGGGACACCATATATTTT. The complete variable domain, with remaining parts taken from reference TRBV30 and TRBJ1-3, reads SQTIHQWPATLVQPVGSPLSLECTVEGTSNPNLYWYRQAAGRGLQLLFYSVGIGQISSEVPQNLSASRPQDRQFILSSKKLLLSDSGFYLCAWSRQGNRDTIYFGEGSWLTVV.

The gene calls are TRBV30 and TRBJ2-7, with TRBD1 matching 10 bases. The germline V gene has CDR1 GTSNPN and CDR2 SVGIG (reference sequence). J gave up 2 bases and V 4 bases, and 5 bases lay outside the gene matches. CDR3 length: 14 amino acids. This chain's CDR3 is CAWTSGQGPYEQYF. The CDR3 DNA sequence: TGTGCCTGGACCTCGGGACAGGGGCCCTACGAGCAGTACTTC.

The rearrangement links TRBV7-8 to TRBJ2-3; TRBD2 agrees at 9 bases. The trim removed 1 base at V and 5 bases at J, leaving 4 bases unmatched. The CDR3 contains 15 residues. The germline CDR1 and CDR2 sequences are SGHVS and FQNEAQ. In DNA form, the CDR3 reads TGTGCCAGCAGCTTAGGGCGGGGGGGCATAGATACGCAGTATTTT. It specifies CASSLGRGGIDTQYF.

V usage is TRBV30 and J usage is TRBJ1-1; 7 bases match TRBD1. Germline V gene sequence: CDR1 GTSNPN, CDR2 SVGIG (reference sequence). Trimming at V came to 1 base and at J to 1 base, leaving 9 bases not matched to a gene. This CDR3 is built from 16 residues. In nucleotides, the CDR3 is TGTGCCTGGAGTGCACTAACCGGGACAGCGAACACTGAAGCTTTCTTT. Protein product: CAWSALTGTANTEAFF.

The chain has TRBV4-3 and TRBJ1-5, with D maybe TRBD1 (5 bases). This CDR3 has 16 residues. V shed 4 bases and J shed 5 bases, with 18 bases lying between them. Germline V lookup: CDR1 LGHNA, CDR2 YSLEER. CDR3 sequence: CASSPLRAGRDQPQHF. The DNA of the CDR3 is TGCGCCAGCAGCCCTCTAAGGGCGGGGCGGGATCAGCCCCAGCATTTT.

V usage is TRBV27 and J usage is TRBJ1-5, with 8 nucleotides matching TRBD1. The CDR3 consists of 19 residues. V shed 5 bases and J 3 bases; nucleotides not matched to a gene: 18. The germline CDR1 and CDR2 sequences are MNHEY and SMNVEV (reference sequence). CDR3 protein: CASSRLQGQVKPNNQPQHF. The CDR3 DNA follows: TGTGCCAGCAGTCGATTGCAGGGACAGGTTAAACCAAACAATCAGCCCCAGCATTTT.

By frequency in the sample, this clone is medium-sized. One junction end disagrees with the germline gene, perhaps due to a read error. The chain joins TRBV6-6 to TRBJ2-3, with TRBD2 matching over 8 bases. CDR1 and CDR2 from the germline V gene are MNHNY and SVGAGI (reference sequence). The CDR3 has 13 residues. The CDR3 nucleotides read TGTGTCAGCGGCGGGGGGCGCACAGATACGCAGTATTTT. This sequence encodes CVSGGGRTDTQYF.

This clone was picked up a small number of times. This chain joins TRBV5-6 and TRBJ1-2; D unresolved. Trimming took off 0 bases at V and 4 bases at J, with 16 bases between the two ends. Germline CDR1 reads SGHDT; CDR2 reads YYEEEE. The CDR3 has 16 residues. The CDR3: CASSLVDSPYIYGYTF. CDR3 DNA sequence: TGTGCCAGCAGCTTGGTGGACTCCCCCTATATCTATGGCTACACCTTC.

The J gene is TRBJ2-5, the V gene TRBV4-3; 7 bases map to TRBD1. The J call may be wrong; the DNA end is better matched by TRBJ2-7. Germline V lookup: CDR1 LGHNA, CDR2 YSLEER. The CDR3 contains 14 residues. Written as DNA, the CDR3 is TGCGCCAGCAGCCTGGGACAGTACTCCTACGAGCAGTACTTC. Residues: CASSLGQYSYEQYF.

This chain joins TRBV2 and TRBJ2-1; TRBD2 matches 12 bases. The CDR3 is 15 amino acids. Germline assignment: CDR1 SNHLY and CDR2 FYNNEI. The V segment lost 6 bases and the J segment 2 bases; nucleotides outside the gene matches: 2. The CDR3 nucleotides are TGTGCCAGCAGGCGACTAGCGGGGGCCTACAATGAGCAGTTCTTC. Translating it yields CASRRLAGAYNEQFF.

This chain's CDR3 is CASSQDRVYNSPLHF. For the CDR3, the DNA is TGCGCCAGCAGCCAAGACAGGGTCTATAATTCACCCCTCCACTTT. The chain combines TRBV4-3 with TRBJ1-6; D is possibly TRBD1 (5 bases). With 0 bases removed from V and 3 bases from J, the gap between germline ends came to 6 bases. Germline V lookup: CDR1 LGHNA, CDR2 YSLEER. This CDR3 contains 15 residues.